A selection of T cell receptor beta chains follows, all from one sample in a study of beta chain features in type 1 diabetes. The method was immunoSEQ multiplex PCR; TCRdb's version includes in-frame clones alone and lacks a portion of them. Here the sample spans about 930,000 clones, 15% to 20% being singletons. Source material: naive CD4+ T cells from blood. The receptors here all came from a woman between 18 and 30 years old in good health. Each CDR3 is given with its conserved first and last residue. The size of a clone is reported for some rows only, either as once, few or many, or as a class for expanded clones.

>TRBV4-3|NA|TRBJ2-3
CASRGGGTDTQYF
>TRBV5-1|NA|TRBJ2-3
CASSLLADTQYF
>TRBV5-4|NA|TRBJ2-3
CASSQLLSTDTQYF
>TRBV4-3|NA|TRBJ2-1
CASSQDVGASLYNEQFF
>TRBV15|NA|TRBJ2-5
CATSRAIGMAETQYF
>TRBV6-1|few|TRBJ2-7
CASSGEQGSYEQYF
>TRBV9|NA|TRBJ2-5
CASSVGDRVQETQYF
>TRBV2|NA|TRBJ1-5
CASGGSGHLSQPQHF
>TRBV7-2|NA|TRBJ2-7
CASSLGRQEYYEQYF
>TRBV7-8|NA|TRBJ1-2
CASSPSPLRKPTENYGYTF
>TRBV7-9|NA|TRBJ1-2
CASSIPQQGVGYTF
>TRBV2|few|TRBJ1-2
CAIRTDGYTF
>TRBV28|NA|TRBJ2-7
CASSLSGGEQYF
>TRBV21-1|few|TRBJ1-1
CASSKKATEAFF
>TRBV5-1|NA|TRBJ1-1
CASSFGAMNTEAFF
>TRBV29-1|NA|TRBJ2-3
CSVDRDTQYF
>TRBV20-1|few|TRBJ2-7
CSARLGAEQYF
>TRBV10-3|NA|TRBJ2-7
CAISGTGEQYF
>TRBV7-3|NA|TRBJ2-1
CASSLGGSYNEQFF
>TRBV28|NA|TRBJ2-7
CATTRTGASYEQYF
>TRBV5-1|few|TRBJ1-5
CASSLGGLGQPQHF
>TRBV9|many|TRBJ2-6
CASSVDGAGGANVLTF
>TRBV29-1|NA|TRBJ1-2
CSVQGRAGDYTF
>TRBV5-6|few|TRBJ2-7
CASSLAYWGEQYF
>TRBV5-1|few|TRBJ2-3
CASSAYSFRGTDTQYF
>TRBV7-8|NA|TRBJ2-5
CASRILGAETQYF
>TRBV9|few|TRBJ2-1
CASSPYGREDGEQFF
>TRBV7-8|NA|TRBJ1-3
CASSLVGLSGNTIYF
>TRBV5-4|NA|TRBJ1-1
CASSTGQVGSEAFF
>TRBV18|once|TRBJ1-4
CASSPPSQARRLFF
>TRBV28|few|TRBJ2-4
CASSFSFAGLKNIQYF
>TRBV19|NA|TRBJ1-5
CASSHRGGNQPQHF
>TRBV7-2|few|TRBJ1-2
CASSLDGGNYGYTF
>TRBV7-6|NA|TRBJ2-3
CASSPLAGADDTQYF
>TRBV7-9|NA|TRBJ1-1
CASSLVPPRDTEAFF
>TRBV28|NA|TRBJ1-1
CASSLAGYMNTEAFF
>TRBV19|few|TRBJ2-3
CASSIVAGEADTQYF
>TRBV7-2|NA|TRBJ1-5
CASSWGGAGINQPQHF
>TRBV27|NA|TRBJ2-5
CASRHRATRPETQYF
>TRBV5-1|NA|TRBJ2-1
CASSQTRQTYNEQFF
>TRBV27|few|TRBJ2-3
CASRVLGGTDTQYF
>TRBV7-9|NA|TRBJ2-1
CASSTGTSGTVEQFF
>TRBV15|once|TRBJ2-3
CATSRDLAGLAGVGTDTQYF
>TRBV10-3|NA|TRBJ1-1
CAIRETGDTEAFF
>TRBV7-9|few|TRBJ2-1
CASSLEFGRAGGEQFF
>TRBV7-2|few|TRBJ2-1
CASSSRTAGEQFF
>TRBV7-2|NA|TRBJ2-2
CASSLGGSRNTGELFF
>TRBV4-3|once|TRBJ1-3
CASSQMGTSGSSIYF
>TRBV7-9|NA|TRBJ2-6
CASSPLSGANVLTF
>TRBV2|NA|TRBJ1-5
CASTPTGRDQPQHF
>TRBV19|NA|TRBJ2-7
CASSIWGGNEQYF
>TRBV2|NA|TRBJ2-4
CASSHQTGGKNIQYF
>TRBV6-6|NA|TRBJ2-4
CASRVDQAKNIQYF